Below are 8 T cell receptor beta chains sequenced from a single sample in a study of blood T cell repertoires in COVID-19. Clones were sequenced by immunoSEQ multiplex PCR, and TCRdb holds only the in-frame ones, with some missing. The repertoire holds approximately 150,000 clones, with about 85% as singletons. Sequencing was carried out using peripheral blood. These receptors originate from a woman older than 75 with COVID-19, enrolled during active disease.

This chain's CDR3 is CASSPLAGGGATDTQYF. The CDR3 DNA reads TGTGCCAGCTCACCTTTAGCGGGAGGCGGAGCAACAGATACGCAGTATTTT. The chain couples TRBV18 to TRBJ2-3; the match to TRBD2 covers 10 bases. Germline V gives CDR1 KGHSH, CDR2 LQKENI. With 3 bases clipped from V and 3 bases from J, the junction kept 9 bases outside the gene matches. CDR3 length: 17 amino acids.

The chain carries TRBV28 and TRBJ2-7; no clear D gene. The CDR3 has 16 amino acids. CDR1 and CDR2 from the germline V gene are MDHEN and SYDVKM. The V gene lost 7 bases and the J gene lost 0 bases, with 19 bases spanning the gap. CDR3: CASTGVVAAGSYEQYF. In nucleotides, the CDR3 is TGTGCCAGCACCGGTGTGGTAGCAGCTGGCTCCTACGAGCAGTACTTC.

The chain carries TRBV29-1 and TRBJ1-2; 8 bases agree with TRBD1. The V gene's germline CDR1 is SQVTM and CDR2 ANQGSEA. The V gene end was trimmed by 6 bases and the J gene end by 8 bases; junction bases not matched to a gene: 14. The CDR3 spans 14 residues. CDR3 sequence: CSVGTGQGNRGYTF. The DNA of the CDR3 is TGCAGCGTCGGAACTGGACAGGGAAATCGAGGCTACACCTTC.

This chain uses TRBV25-1 with TRBJ1-1; a possible D gene is TRBD1 (5 bases). Germline CDR1 reads MGHDK; CDR2 reads SYGVNS. The CDR3 is 14 residues long. V shed 3 bases and J shed 5 bases, with 13 bases lying between them. CDR3 coding DNA: TGTGCCAGCAGTGAGGGGGGGATAAGGACTGAAGCTTTCTTT. Residues: CASSEGGIRTEAFF.

The chain couples TRBV5-4 to TRBJ1-1; D is perhaps TRBD1 (6 bases). The CDR3 length is 15 residues. With 2 bases removed from V and 5 bases from J, the gap between germline ends came to 16 bases. CDR1 and CDR2 (germline): SGHNT, YYREEE (reference sequence). CDR3 region: CASSFITGRETEAFF. The CDR3 nucleotides are TGTGCCAGCAGCTTCATAACAGGGAGAGAAACTGAAGCTTTCTTT.

The chain couples TRBV7-9 to TRBJ2-5; D unresolved. The V end lost 6 bases, the J end lost 7 bases, and 12 bases lay between the germline ends. Germline V gives CDR1 SEHNR, CDR2 FQNEAQ (reference sequence). The CDR3 contains 12 residues. The CDR3 bases are TGTGCCAGCAGTCCTCCCGCCGGGACCCAGTACTTC. Protein: CASSPPAGTQYF.

The V and J genes are TRBV6-1 and TRBJ1-6; maybe TRBD1 (5 bases). Trimming took 0 bases from V and 13 from J, leaving 10 bases between them. The CDR3 is made up of 13 amino acids. Germline CDR1 is MNHNS and CDR2 is SASEGT. CDR3 protein: CASSEAGGGPLHF. CDR3 nucleotide sequence: TGTGCCAGCAGTGAAGCGGGGGGAGGGCCCCTCCACTTT.

The V call is TRBV5-1, the J call TRBJ2-7; 8 nucleotides agree with TRBD1. Per the germline V gene, CDR1 is SGHRS and CDR2 is YFSETQ. V gave up 4 bases and J gave up 6 bases; unmatched junction bases: 12. The CDR3 contains 15 residues. The CDR3, as DNA: TGCGCCAGCAGCCTCCGGACAGGGAAAAAGGGCGAGCAGTACTTC. It is translated as CASSLRTGKKGEQYF.